This T cell receptor (beta chain) was captured by sequencing in a study of T cell repertoires in cytomegalovirus infection (dated by TCRdb to between 2018 and 2021). Background on the whole study: The HLA type of each donor mattered for the analysis, because public TCR beta signatures pointed to carriage of CMV infection along with the matching HLA type. The study at large found these results: In both this cohort and an independent cohort of several hundred donors, the cumulative frequency of public TCR beta family members distinguished carriers of CMV infection plus the relevant HLA type. In the ex vivo response, HLA-C-restricted CMV-specific TCR beta clonotypes were dominant, and in two of eight donors the single most frequent clonotype came from this HLA-C-restricted group.

Relative to germline, V is 6 bases shorter and J is 5 bases shorter, with 18 bases between their ends. Per the germline V gene (reference sequence), SEHNR is the CDR1 and FQNEAQ is the CDR2. The CDR3 has 15 amino acids, counting the end cysteine and phenylalanine. Only the CDR3 portion is preserved as DNA: 45 bases, with reading frame beginning at the first base. Sequenced using an Illumina HiSeq 1500. Using fastp at Q25 and MiXCR, TCRdb reprocessed the public reads and kept productive beta chains. Rows are unified per CDR3 protein, each entry keeping the most common DNA and genes. This sample comprises some 220,000 distinct CDR3 sequences, approximately 7% of them detected only once. The ten largest clones add up to more than 5.5% of the sample. This clonotype was counted many times. Its antigen remains undetermined. No much larger clone exists at a distance of one base, and base qualities are not known.

The sequence came from a human donor in good health (CMV status not recorded). Some clones in this sample may be carry-over from other donors' samples. The sequence joins TRBV7-9 to TRBJ2-3; TRBD2 is a weak D gene call, 6 bases matching. The sample consisted of PBMCs. CDR3 protein: CASRPGSRRVDTQYF. The DNA is TGTGCCAGCAGACCAGGGTCAAGGAGGGTAGATACGCAGTATTTT.